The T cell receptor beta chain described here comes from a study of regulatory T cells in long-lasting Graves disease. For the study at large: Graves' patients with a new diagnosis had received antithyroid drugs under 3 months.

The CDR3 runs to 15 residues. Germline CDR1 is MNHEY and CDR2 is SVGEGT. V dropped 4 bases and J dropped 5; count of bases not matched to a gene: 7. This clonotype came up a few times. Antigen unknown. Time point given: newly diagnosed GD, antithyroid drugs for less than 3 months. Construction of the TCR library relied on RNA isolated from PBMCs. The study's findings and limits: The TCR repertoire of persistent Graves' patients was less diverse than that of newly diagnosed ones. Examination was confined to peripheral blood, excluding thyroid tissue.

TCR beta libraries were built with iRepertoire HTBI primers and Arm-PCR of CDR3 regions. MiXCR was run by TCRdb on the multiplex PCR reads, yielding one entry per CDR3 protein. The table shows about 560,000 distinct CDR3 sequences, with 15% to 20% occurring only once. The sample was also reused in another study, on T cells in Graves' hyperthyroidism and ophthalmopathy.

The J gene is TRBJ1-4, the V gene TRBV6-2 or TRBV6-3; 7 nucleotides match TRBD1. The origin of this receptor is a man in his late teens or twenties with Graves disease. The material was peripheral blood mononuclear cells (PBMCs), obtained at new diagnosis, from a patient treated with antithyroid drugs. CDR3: CASSFTGEVNEKLFF. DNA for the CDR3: TGTGCCAGCAGTTTCACAGGGGAAGTAAATGAAAAACTGTTTTTT.